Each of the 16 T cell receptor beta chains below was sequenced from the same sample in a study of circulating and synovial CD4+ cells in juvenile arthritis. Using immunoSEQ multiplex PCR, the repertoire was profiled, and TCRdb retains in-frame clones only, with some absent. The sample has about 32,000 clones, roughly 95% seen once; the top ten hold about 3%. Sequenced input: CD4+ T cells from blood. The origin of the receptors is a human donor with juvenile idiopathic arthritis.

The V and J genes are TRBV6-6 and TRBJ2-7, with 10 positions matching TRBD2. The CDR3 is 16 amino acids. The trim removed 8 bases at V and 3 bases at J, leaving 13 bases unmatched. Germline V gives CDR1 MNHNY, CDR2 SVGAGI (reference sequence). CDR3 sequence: CASRSGTSAGFYEQYF. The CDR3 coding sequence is TGTGCCAGCCGCTCGGGGACTAGCGCCGGTTTCTACGAGCAGTACTTC.

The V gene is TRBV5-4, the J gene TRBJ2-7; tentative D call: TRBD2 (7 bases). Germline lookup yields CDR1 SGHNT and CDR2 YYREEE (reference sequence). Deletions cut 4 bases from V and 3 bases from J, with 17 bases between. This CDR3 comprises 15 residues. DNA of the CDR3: TGTGCCAGCAGCCCCGGGGGGCGAAGCAGCTACGAGCAGTACTTC. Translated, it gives CASSPGGRSSYEQYF.

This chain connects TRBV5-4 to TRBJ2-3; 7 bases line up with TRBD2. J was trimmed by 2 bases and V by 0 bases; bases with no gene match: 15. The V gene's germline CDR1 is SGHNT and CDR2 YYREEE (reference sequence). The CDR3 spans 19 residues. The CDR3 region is CASSLEGVGTNILTDTQYF. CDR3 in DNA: TGTGCCAGCAGCTTGGAGGGCGTGGGGACTAACATTCTCACAGATACGCAGTATTTT.

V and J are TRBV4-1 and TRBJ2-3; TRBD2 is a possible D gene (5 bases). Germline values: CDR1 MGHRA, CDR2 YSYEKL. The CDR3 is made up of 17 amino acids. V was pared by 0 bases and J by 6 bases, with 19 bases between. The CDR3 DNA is TGCGCCAGCAGCCAAGAGAACGGTCTAAGCGGTGATGATACGCAGTATTTT. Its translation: CASSQENGLSGDDTQYF.

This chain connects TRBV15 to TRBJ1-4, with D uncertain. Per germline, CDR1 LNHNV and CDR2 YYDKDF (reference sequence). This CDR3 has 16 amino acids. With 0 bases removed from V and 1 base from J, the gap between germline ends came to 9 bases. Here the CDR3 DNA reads TGTGCCACCAGCAGAGATCTTGTCCGAACTAATGAAAAACTGTTTTTT. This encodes CATSRDLVRTNEKLFF.

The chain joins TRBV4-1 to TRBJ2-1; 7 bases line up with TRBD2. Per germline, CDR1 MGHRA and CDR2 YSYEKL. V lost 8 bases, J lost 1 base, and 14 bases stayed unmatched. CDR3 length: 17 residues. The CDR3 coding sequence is TGCGCCAGCGGCCCTCGAGGCGGGAGTGGGTCCTACAATGAGCAGTTCTTC. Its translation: CASGPRGGSGSYNEQFF.

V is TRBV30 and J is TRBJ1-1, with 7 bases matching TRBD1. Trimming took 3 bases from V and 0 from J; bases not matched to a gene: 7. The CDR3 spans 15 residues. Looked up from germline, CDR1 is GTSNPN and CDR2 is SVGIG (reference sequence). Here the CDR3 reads CAWSYSGQMNTEAFF. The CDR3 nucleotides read TGTGCCTGGAGCTACTCGGGACAGATGAACACTGAAGCTTTCTTT.

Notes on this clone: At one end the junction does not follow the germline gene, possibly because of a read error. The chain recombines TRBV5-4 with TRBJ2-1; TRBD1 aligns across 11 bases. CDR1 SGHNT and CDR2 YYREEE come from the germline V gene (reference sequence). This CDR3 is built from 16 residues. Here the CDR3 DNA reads TGTGCGAGCACCCGAATCGGGACAGGGGGAAACAATGAGCAGTTCTTC. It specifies CASTRIGTGGNNEQFF.

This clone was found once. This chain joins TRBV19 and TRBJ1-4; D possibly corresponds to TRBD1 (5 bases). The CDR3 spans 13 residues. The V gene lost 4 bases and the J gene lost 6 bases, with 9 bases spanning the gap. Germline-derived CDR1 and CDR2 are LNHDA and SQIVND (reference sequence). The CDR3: CASSRGGDEKLFF. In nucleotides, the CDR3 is TGTGCCAGTAGTAGGGGGGGGGATGAAAAACTGTTTTTT.

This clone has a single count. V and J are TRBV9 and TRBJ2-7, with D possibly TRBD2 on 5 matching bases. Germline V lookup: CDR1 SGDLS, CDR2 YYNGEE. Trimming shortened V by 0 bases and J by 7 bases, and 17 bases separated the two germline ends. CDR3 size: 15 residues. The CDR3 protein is CASSVETGTPGEQYF. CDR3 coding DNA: TGTGCCAGCAGCGTAGAGACGGGAACCCCCGGGGAGCAGTACTTC.

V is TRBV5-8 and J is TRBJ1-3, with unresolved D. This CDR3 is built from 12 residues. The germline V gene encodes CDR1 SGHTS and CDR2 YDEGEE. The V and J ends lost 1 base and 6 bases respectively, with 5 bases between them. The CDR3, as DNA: TGTGCCAGCAGCTTGCAACAAAACACCATATATTTT. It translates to CASSLQQNTIYF.

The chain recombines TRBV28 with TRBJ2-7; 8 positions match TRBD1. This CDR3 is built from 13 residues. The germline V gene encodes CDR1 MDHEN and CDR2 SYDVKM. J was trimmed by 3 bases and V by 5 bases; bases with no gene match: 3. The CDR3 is CASSRQGLYEQYF. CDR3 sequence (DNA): TGTGCCAGCAGTCGACAGGGGCTCTACGAGCAGTACTTC.

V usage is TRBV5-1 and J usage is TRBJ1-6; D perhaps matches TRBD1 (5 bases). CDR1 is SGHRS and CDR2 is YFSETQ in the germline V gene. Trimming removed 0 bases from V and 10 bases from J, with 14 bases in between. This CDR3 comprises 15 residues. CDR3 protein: CASSLEAGHGSPLHF. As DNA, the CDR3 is TGCGCCAGCAGCTTGGAAGCAGGGCATGGGTCACCCCTCCACTTT.

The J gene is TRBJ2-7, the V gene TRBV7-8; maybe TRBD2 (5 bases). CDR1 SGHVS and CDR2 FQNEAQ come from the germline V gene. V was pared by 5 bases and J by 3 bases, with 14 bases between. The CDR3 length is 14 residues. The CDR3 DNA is TGTGCCAGCAGCCTTACGGACGGGGACTACGAGCAGTACTTC. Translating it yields CASSLTDGDYEQYF.

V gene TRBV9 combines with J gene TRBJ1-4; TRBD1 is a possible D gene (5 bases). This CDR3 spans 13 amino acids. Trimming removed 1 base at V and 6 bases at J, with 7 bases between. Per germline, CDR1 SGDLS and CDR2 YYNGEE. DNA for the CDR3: TGTGCCAGCAGCGTAAGGGGCGATGAAAAACTGTTTTTT. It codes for CASSVRGDEKLFF.

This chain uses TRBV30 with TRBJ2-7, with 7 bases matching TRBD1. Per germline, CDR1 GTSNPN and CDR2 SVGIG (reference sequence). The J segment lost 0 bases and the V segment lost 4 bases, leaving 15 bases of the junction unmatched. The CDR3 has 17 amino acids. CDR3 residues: CAWNSGDDRADSYEQYF. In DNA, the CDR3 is TGTGCCTGGAATAGTGGGGACGACAGGGCGGACTCCTACGAGCAGTACTTC.